This is a list of T cell receptor beta chains from one sample in a study of identical twins. TCRdb reprocessed the 5' RACE reads via MiXCR and lists one record per CDR3 protein. The table records about 530,000 distinct CDR3 sequences, 15% of them present only once. The sample also formed part of further work on yellow fever vaccine responses in identical twins.

The source material was CD4+ T cells sorted from blood. The receptors originated from a woman aged 18-29 years in good health. Each CDR3 is given without its conserved first and last residue. Fields, in order: V gene, D gene, J gene, CDR3 protein. A D gene is named only where the DNA matches it firmly.

v_gene: TRBV27; d_gene: NA; j_gene: TRBJ2-1; CDR3aa: ASSLTGLFDNEQF
v_gene: TRBV5-1; d_gene: TRBD1; j_gene: TRBJ2-1; CDR3aa: ASSMGQGAVDEQF
v_gene: TRBV6-6; d_gene: TRBD1; j_gene: TRBJ1-1; CDR3aa: ASRAGQGVEAF
v_gene: TRBV9; d_gene: NA; j_gene: TRBJ2-2; CDR3aa: ASSPAHLLGTGELF
v_gene: TRBV29-1; d_gene: NA; j_gene: TRBJ2-7; CDR3aa: SFRGPSPYEQY
v_gene: TRBV7-2; d_gene: TRBD2; j_gene: TRBJ2-3; CDR3aa: ASSFGGAVDTQY
v_gene: TRBV6-5; d_gene: NA; j_gene: TRBJ2-7; CDR3aa: ASSYSTGAGYEQY
v_gene: TRBV4-2; d_gene: TRBD2; j_gene: TRBJ2-5; CDR3aa: ASSPWTSGVETQY
v_gene: TRBV7-9; d_gene: NA; j_gene: TRBJ2-5; CDR3aa: ASSVYRVQETQY
v_gene: TRBV20-1; d_gene: NA; j_gene: TRBJ2-5; CDR3aa: SANVAGLETQY
v_gene: TRBV24-1; d_gene: TRBD1; j_gene: TRBJ2-7; CDR3aa: ATSDPSGTEEQY
v_gene: TRBV6-2/TRBV6-3; d_gene: NA; j_gene: TRBJ2-1; CDR3aa: VSRADEVYNEQF
v_gene: TRBV7-9; d_gene: NA; j_gene: TRBJ1-5; CDR3aa: ASSGGDNQPQH
v_gene: TRBV7-9; d_gene: NA; j_gene: TRBJ2-2; CDR3aa: ASSIWGVDTGELF
v_gene: TRBV27; d_gene: NA; j_gene: TRBJ1-4; CDR3aa: ASSSLGAGDEKLF
v_gene: TRBV20-1; d_gene: NA; j_gene: TRBJ1-2; CDR3aa: SASWANGGYT
v_gene: TRBV2; d_gene: TRBD2; j_gene: TRBJ2-2; CDR3aa: ASSASGSSGELF
v_gene: TRBV12-3/TRBV12-4; d_gene: TRBD1; j_gene: TRBJ1-5; CDR3aa: ASSLGQRNQPQH
v_gene: TRBV7-6; d_gene: NA; j_gene: TRBJ2-1; CDR3aa: ASSSGTPYSYNEQF
v_gene: TRBV7-8; d_gene: TRBD1; j_gene: TRBJ2-3; CDR3aa: ASSPRTGFATADTQY
v_gene: TRBV12-3/TRBV12-4; d_gene: TRBD2; j_gene: TRBJ2-2; CDR3aa: ASRPGRGGTGELF
v_gene: TRBV20-1; d_gene: TRBD2; j_gene: TRBJ2-1; CDR3aa: SARDRGGGGYNEQF
v_gene: TRBV5-1; d_gene: NA; j_gene: TRBJ2-1; CDR3aa: ASSFLAASYNEQF
v_gene: TRBV5-6; d_gene: NA; j_gene: TRBJ2-7; CDR3aa: ASRKRDDSYEQY
v_gene: TRBV12-3/TRBV12-4; d_gene: NA; j_gene: TRBJ1-6; CDR3aa: ASSFRGYNSPLH
v_gene: TRBV14; d_gene: NA; j_gene: TRBJ2-1; CDR3aa: ASSQDWGDSLYNEQF
v_gene: TRBV10-3; d_gene: TRBD1; j_gene: TRBJ1-2; CDR3aa: AITSGTGENYGYT
v_gene: TRBV2; d_gene: NA; j_gene: TRBJ1-2; CDR3aa: ASTGIGYGYT
v_gene: TRBV20-1; d_gene: NA; j_gene: TRBJ2-2; CDR3aa: SAPGQRLGELF
v_gene: TRBV12-3/TRBV12-4; d_gene: NA; j_gene: TRBJ1-2; CDR3aa: ASSLGLVYGYT
v_gene: TRBV20-1; d_gene: NA; j_gene: TRBJ2-3; CDR3aa: RATATDTQY
v_gene: TRBV24-1; d_gene: NA; j_gene: TRBJ2-5; CDR3aa: ATSAAQETQY
v_gene: TRBV20-1; d_gene: NA; j_gene: TRBJ1-2; CDR3aa: SAMTGNSGGGYGYT
v_gene: TRBV20-1; d_gene: NA; j_gene: TRBJ1-1; CDR3aa: SARMANTEAF
v_gene: TRBV7-9; d_gene: NA; j_gene: TRBJ2-2; CDR3aa: ASTPEARGGELF
v_gene: TRBV20-1; d_gene: TRBD2; j_gene: TRBJ2-3; CDR3aa: SARKPAGGTDTQY
v_gene: TRBV20-1; d_gene: NA; j_gene: TRBJ2-4; CDR3aa: SAPFQVVAKNIQY
v_gene: TRBV12-5; d_gene: TRBD1; j_gene: TRBJ2-7; CDR3aa: ASGLGTGGRGEQY
v_gene: TRBV4-1; d_gene: TRBD1; j_gene: TRBJ2-5; CDR3aa: ASSPPGQGTGETQY
v_gene: TRBV3-1; d_gene: NA; j_gene: TRBJ2-5; CDR3aa: ASSPAGMETQY
v_gene: TRBV10-3; d_gene: NA; j_gene: TRBJ2-1; CDR3aa: AISESLANNEQF
v_gene: TRBV20-1; d_gene: TRBD2; j_gene: TRBJ2-2; CDR3aa: CAIAGLAGGSAGELF
v_gene: TRBV5-1; d_gene: NA; j_gene: TRBJ2-3; CDR3aa: ASSLVPNTDTQY
v_gene: TRBV20-1; d_gene: NA; j_gene: TRBJ2-7; CDR3aa: SARLGRYEQY
v_gene: TRBV29-1; d_gene: TRBD1; j_gene: TRBJ2-5; CDR3aa: SVAPGTGGQETQY
v_gene: TRBV10-3; d_gene: NA; j_gene: TRBJ1-1; CDR3aa: AIGHRHTEAF
v_gene: TRBV12-3/TRBV12-4; d_gene: NA; j_gene: TRBJ1-6; CDR3aa: ASSFGHSPLH
v_gene: TRBV5-1; d_gene: NA; j_gene: TRBJ2-7; CDR3aa: ASSTDRSYEQY
v_gene: TRBV5-1; d_gene: NA; j_gene: TRBJ1-1; CDR3aa: ASSFGGGLSTEAF
v_gene: TRBV3-1; d_gene: NA; j_gene: TRBJ2-7; CDR3aa: ASSQDPRGSRVRHYEQY
v_gene: TRBV12-3/TRBV12-4; d_gene: NA; j_gene: TRBJ2-7; CDR3aa: ASKRDGLSYEQY
v_gene: TRBV27; d_gene: NA; j_gene: TRBJ1-2; CDR3aa: ASSLQGFYGYT
v_gene: TRBV7-2; d_gene: NA; j_gene: TRBJ2-7; CDR3aa: VVDEQY
v_gene: TRBV28; d_gene: NA; j_gene: TRBJ2-7; CDR3aa: ASSLSSWYGSYEQY
v_gene: TRBV12-3/TRBV12-4; d_gene: NA; j_gene: TRBJ1-5; CDR3aa: ASSPAISGQPQH
v_gene: TRBV4-2; d_gene: TRBD1; j_gene: TRBJ2-7; CDR3aa: ASSHPDRDDEQY
v_gene: TRBV2; d_gene: NA; j_gene: TRBJ1-1; CDR3aa: ASSEVGQRAF